This T cell receptor (beta chain) derives from a study of T cell responses to AZD1222 COVID-19 vaccine. Study-level points and caveats: Close to half of all spike-specific TCRs reportedly target regions of the variants that are unmutated. None of the repertoires were sampled until the peak T cell response had passed.

The V end lost 5 bases, the J end lost 11 bases, and 21 bases lay between the germline ends. The CDR3 is 14 residues long. Germline V lookup: CDR1 SGHTA, CDR2 FQGNSA. About this clone: Antigen unknown.

Second-dose intervals near 4 or 12 weeks were combined. Profiled with immunoSEQ multiplex PCR; TCRdb holds only in-frame clones, not every one. The sample holds some 180,000 clones, roughly 94% seen once. Sequencing used peripheral blood, obtained 28 days after the second AZD1222 dose. The chain combines TRBV7-2 with TRBJ1-2, with D perhaps matching TRBD1 (6 bases). The receptor was derived from an adult who received the AZD1222 COVID-19 vaccine. CDR3 sequence (DNA): TGTGCCAGCAGCGGGGCTCTAGGACAGCTCGGGTACACCTTC. This gives the protein CASSGALGQLGYTF.